Included here is one TCR beta chain sequence, with context. This clone's antigen is unknown. The input lacks base qualities; no much larger clone sits a single base away. The immunoSEQ Assay, a bias-controlled multiplex PCR, was used to amplify TCRbeta CDR3 regions from genomic DNA. As for the original processing: The number of nucleated cells in each sample was estimated by amplification of reference gene primers within the assay. To quantify the absolute abundance of each unique TCRbeta CDR3 rearrangement, sequence reads were collapsed and filtered. Productive Simpson clonality was computed per sample as the square root of Simpson's diversity index over productive rearrangements. Imported from immuneACCESS, the table was reduced by TCRdb to in-frame sequences with V and J called. These copies leave out some clones; in studies compared against another copy, an unresolved V gene accounts for under half, and the cause of the remainder is not known. V and J calls and clone size are copied from that table; D and trimming were computed from the DNA. Within this sample are about 150,000 clones, with over 90% of them counted one time only. The ten largest make up approximately 0.56% of the sample.

The sample belongs to a study of blood T cell repertoires in COVID-19 (dated by TCRdb to the early 2020s). A note on the overall study: The collaborator samples originated in the United States, Italy and Spain and spanned the acute and convalescent phases of COVID-19. The prospective study material was composed of cDNA or gDNA derived from T cells, B-cell-depleted T cells, or PBMCs. The dataset comprised deeply sampled blood TCRbeta repertoires from subjects exposed to, actively infected with, or recovered from COVID-19. The repertoires were released in a freely available public database meant as a resource for research on the immune response to SARS-CoV-2. Samples were obtained from the ongoing ImmuneRACE study (first 160 participants) and from about 1,300 subjects provided by 6 global collaborators. Sample metadata almost always included a de-identified subject ID, COVID-19 status, age in years and sex. Where available, HLA class I and class II types were taken from metadata supplied by the sample provider and were not determined by assay-based typing.

The collaborating institutions used their own protocols to collect whole blood in K2EDTA tubes. For TCRbeta analysis, collaborators shipped samples in one of three forms: frozen whole blood, isolated PBMCs, or DNA extracted from either of those sample types. Here is what the overall study found, with its caveats: The quantity of clinical and demographic metadata differed by source and by participant and was supplied without curation.

The germline V gene yields SGHDN for CDR1 and FVKESK for CDR2. Clipping removes 3 bases from V and 0 bases from J, with 4 as the unmatched junction base count. The CDR3 runs 16 residues from the cysteine to the phenylalanine. Just CDR3 DNA is preserved here, 48 bases in frame from base 1. The sequence is built from TRBV14 and TRBJ2-7; 11 bases in the middle match TRBD2. This receptor was obtained from a man between 50 and 59 years old with acute or convalescent COVID-19. Sequenced input: peripheral blood. The CDR3 corresponds to CASSQEGLAGSYEQYF. DNA sequence: TGTGCCAGCAGCCAGGAAGGACTAGCGGGCTCCTACGAGCAGTACTTC.